This TCR beta chain emerged from a study of blood T cell repertoires in COVID-19. Whole-study context: From T cells, B-cell-depleted T cells, or PBMCs came the material, which was cDNA or gDNA.

There are 14 residues in the CDR3. The germline V gene has CDR1 SGHTA and CDR2 FQGNSA. V shed 6 bases and J 9 bases; nucleotides not matched to a gene: 7. The data were produced by immunoSEQ multiplex PCR, yet TCRdb's version contains in-frame clones alone and is incomplete. The table records approximately 71,000 clones, over 75% of them present only once. The V and J genes are TRBV7-2 and TRBJ2-3; TRBD2 agrees at 12 bases. The sequence was collected from a human donor in a cohort sampled during active COVID-19. The specimen sequenced was peripheral blood. This chain's CDR3 is CASRTSGGIRTQYF. The CDR3 nucleotides are TGTGCCAGCAGGACTAGCGGGGGCATAAGGACGCAGTATTTT.